The 5 T cell receptor beta chains below were found in one sample sequenced in a study of spatial heterogeneity in lung cancer. TCRdb called the 5' RACE reads again in MiXCR, with one record for every CDR3 protein. The sample includes approximately 40,000 distinct CDR3 sequences, less than 9% of them seen just once. Specified time point: sample taken at primary tumor resection. Specimen: PBMCs, collected at surgery. These receptors were taken from a female donor with early-stage non-small cell lung cancer.

This clonotype occurred a few times. The chain carries TRBV5-4 and TRBJ2-1; D might be TRBD2 (5 bases). Per germline, CDR1 SGHNT and CDR2 YYREEE (reference sequence). Trimming left V 4 bases short and J 0 bases short, with 8 bases between. CDR3 length equals 14 residues. CDR3 amino acids: CASSSRDSYNEQFF. CDR3 nucleotides: TGTGCCAGCAGCAGCCGGGACTCCTACAATGAGCAGTTCTTC.

The V gene is TRBV30, the J gene TRBJ2-7; 10 bases fit TRBD2. This CDR3 is 15 amino acids long. The V and J ends lost 4 bases and 4 bases, in that order; junction bases with no gene match: 10. Germline V gene data show CDR1 as GTSNPN and CDR2 as SVGIG (reference sequence). This CDR3 is CAWTSGGPQRYEQYF. CDR3 DNA sequence: TGTGCCTGGACTAGCGGGGGCCCCCAGAGGTACGAGCAGTACTTC.

The J gene is TRBJ2-7, the V gene TRBV11-3; 7 bases agree with TRBD1. The CDR3 consists of 13 residues. V lost 5 bases to trimming and J lost 7 bases; unmatched junction nucleotides: 8. CDR1 is SGHNT and CDR2 is YENEEA in the germline V gene. The CDR3 is CASSASRGYEQYF. The CDR3 bases are TGTGCCAGCAGCGCCTCCAGGGGGTATGAGCAGTACTTC. Using reference TRBV11-3 and TRBJ2-7 for the parts outside the CDR3, the full variable domain is EAGVVQSPRYKIIEKKQPVAFWCNPISGHNTLYWYLQNLGQGPELLIRYENEEAVDDSQLPKDRFSAERLKGVDSTLKIQPAELGDSAVYLCASSASRGYEQYFGPGTRLTVT.

This clonotype has ten or more counts. The rearrangement joins TRBV4-3 to TRBJ2-2, with a tentative D call TRBD1 (5 bases). V shed 1 base and J shed 4 bases, with 37 bases lying between them. CDR1 LGHNA and CDR2 YSLEER come from the germline V gene. This CDR3 region has 24 residues. The CDR3, as DNA: TGCGCCAGCAGCCAAGTAGGGTGGCACATCGACCTGAAGGGGCGTCGACCGGGCACCGGGGAGCTGTTTTTT. This translates into CASSQVGWHIDLKGRRPGTGELFF.

The gene calls are TRBV4-3 and TRBJ2-7; 15 nucleotides line up with TRBD2. This CDR3 region has 20 residues. Germline trimming cut 0 bases from V and 0 bases from J; bases unmatched to any gene: 9. The germline gives CDR1 LGHNA, CDR2 YSLEER. The CDR3 coding sequence is TGCGCCAGCAGCCAAGATCGGACTAGCGGGAGGGCCGCAAGCTCCTACGAGCAGTACTTC. As protein: CASSQDRTSGRAASSYEQYF.